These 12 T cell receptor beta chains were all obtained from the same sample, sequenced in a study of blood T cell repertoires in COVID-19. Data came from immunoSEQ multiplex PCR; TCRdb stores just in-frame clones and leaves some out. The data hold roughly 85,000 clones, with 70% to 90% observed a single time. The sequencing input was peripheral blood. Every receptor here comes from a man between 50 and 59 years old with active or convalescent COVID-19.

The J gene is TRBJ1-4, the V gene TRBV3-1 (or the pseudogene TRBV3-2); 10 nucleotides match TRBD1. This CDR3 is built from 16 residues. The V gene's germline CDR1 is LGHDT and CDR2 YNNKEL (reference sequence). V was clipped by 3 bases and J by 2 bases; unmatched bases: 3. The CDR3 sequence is CASSQGQGTTNEKLFF. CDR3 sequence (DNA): TGTGCCAGCAGCCAGGGACAGGGGACGACTAATGAAAAACTGTTTTTT.

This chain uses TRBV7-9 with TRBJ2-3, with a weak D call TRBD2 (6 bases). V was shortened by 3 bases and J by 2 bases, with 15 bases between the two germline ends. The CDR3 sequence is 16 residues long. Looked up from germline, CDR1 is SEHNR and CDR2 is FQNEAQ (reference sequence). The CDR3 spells CASSFLRGRNTDTQYF. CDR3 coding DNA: TGTGCCAGCAGCTTTTTGCGTGGGAGGAACACAGATACGCAGTATTTT. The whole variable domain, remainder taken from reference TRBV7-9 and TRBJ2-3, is DTGVSQNPRHKITKRGQNVTFRCDPISEHNRLYWYRQTLGQGPEFLTYFQNEAQLEKSRLLSDRFSAERPKGSFSTLEIQRTEQGDSAMYLCASSFLRGRNTDTQYFGPGTRLTVL.

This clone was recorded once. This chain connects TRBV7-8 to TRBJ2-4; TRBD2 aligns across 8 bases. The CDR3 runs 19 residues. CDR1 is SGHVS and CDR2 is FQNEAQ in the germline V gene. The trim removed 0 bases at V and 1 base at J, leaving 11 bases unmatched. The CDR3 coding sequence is TGTGCCAGCAGCTTAGCGTCGCCGGGGGGGCTATCCGCCAAAAACATTCAGTACTTC. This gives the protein CASSLASPGGLSAKNIQYF.

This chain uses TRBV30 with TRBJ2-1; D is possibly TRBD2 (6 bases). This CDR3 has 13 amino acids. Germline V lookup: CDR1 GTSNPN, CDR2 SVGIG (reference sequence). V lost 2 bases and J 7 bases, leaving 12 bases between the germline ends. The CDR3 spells CAWSWDSLNEQFF. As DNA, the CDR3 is TGTGCCTGGAGTTGGGACTCGCTAAATGAGCAGTTCTTC.

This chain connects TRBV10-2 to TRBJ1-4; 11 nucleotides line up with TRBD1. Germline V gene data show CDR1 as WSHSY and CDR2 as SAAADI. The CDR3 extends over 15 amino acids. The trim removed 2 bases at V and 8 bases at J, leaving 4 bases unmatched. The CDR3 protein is CASSEGTGGREKLFF. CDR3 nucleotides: TGCGCCAGCAGTGAGGGGACAGGGGGGCGGGAAAAACTGTTTTTT.

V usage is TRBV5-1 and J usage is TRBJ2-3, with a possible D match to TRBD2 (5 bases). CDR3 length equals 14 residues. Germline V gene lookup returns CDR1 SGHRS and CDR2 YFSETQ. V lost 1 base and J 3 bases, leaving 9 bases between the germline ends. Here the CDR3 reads CASSLTGWTDTQYF. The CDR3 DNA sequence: TGCGCCAGCAGCTTGACGGGGTGGACAGATACGCAGTATTTT.

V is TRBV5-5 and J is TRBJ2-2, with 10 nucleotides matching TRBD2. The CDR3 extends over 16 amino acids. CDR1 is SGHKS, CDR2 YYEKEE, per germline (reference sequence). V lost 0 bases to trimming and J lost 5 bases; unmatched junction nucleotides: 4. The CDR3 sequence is CASSLGVAGGTGELFF. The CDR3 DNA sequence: TGTGCCAGCAGCTTGGGAGTAGCGGGAGGTACCGGGGAGCTGTTTTTT.

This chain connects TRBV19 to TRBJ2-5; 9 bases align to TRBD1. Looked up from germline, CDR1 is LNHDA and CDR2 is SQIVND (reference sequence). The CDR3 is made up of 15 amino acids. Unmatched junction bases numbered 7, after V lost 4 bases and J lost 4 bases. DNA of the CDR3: TGTGCCAGTAGTACCCGGGACAGGGCTCGAGAGACCCAGTACTTC. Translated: CASSTRDRARETQYF.

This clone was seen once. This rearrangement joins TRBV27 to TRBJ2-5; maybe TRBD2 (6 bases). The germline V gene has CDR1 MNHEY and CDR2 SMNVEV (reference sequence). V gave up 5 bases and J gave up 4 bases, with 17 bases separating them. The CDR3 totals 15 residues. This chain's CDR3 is CASSTLDGRGETQYF. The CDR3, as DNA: TGTGCCAGCAGTACCCTAGACGGGAGAGGAGAGACCCAGTACTTC.

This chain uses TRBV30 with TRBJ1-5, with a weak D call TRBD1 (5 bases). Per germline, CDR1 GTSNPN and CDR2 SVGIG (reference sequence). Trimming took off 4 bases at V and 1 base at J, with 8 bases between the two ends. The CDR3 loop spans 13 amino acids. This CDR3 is CAWTPGSNQPQHF. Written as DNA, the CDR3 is TGTGCCTGGACCCCAGGGAGCAATCAGCCCCAGCATTTT.

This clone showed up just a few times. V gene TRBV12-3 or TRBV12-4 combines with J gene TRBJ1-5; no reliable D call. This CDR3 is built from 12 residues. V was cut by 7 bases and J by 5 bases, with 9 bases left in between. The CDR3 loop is CASKATDQPQHF. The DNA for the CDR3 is TGTGCCAGCAAAGCCACCGATCAGCCCCAGCATTTT.

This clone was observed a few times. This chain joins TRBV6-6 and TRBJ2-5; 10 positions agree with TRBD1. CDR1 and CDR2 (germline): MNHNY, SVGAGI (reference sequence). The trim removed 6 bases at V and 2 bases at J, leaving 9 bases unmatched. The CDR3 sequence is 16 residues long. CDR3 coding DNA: TGTGCCAGCAGAAGGGGACAGGGGACCGCACAAGAGACCCAGTACTTC. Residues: CASRRGQGTAQETQYF.